Described below is a single TCR beta chain sequence and its context. The antigen is undetermined. This sample was taken from a study of glioma-infiltrating T cells. TCR alpha and beta CDR3 regions were amplified from RNA using iRepertoire nested multiplex PCR. One-step reverse transcription and amplification started from approximately 100-400 ng of tissue mRNA or PBMC total RNA. TCRdb called the multiplex PCR reads again in MiXCR, with one record for every CDR3 protein. The sample has some 160,000 distinct CDR3 sequences, 43% seen once. Study-wide results and limits: Above-expected tissue-blood divergence occurred in all gliomas, most in low-grade ones. Tissue and blood shared very few CDR3 sequences.

Sequenced input: glioma tissue, nonneoplastic brain tissue, or PBMCs (not recorded which). This receptor was identified in a human donor with low-grade glioma or glioblastoma, undergoing nonglioma brain surgery, or in good health (not recorded which).

The CDR3 reads CSATGLAGQWRDYEQYF. CDR3 DNA sequence: TGCAGTGCTACGGGACTAGCGGGACAGTGGAGGGACTACGAGCAGTACTTC. The chain recombines TRBV20-1 with TRBJ2-7; 13 bases map to TRBD2. Germline loops: CDR1 DFQATT, CDR2 SNEGSKA (reference sequence). V lost 4 bases and J lost 3; bases outside the gene matches: 12. This CDR3 region has 17 residues.